This entry describes one TCR beta chain. A read error may be the cause here, since a much bigger clone is one base away. From the reads, TCRdb called clonotypes with MiXCR, one entry per CDR3 protein. The sample lists some 200,000 distinct CDR3 sequences; about a tenth were seen once. The CDR3 contains 12 residues. Germline assignment: CDR1 SGHTA and CDR2 FQGNSA. These data belong to a study of T cell repertoires in cytomegalovirus infection. Sequencing input: PBMCs. The receptor was derived from a human donor in good health (CMV status not recorded). Some clones in this sample may be carry-over from other donors' samples. This chain links TRBV7-2 with TRBJ2-3; 7 positions match TRBD1. CDR3 residues: CASSPGGDRQYF. Written as DNA, the CDR3 is TGTGCCAGCAGCCCAGGGGGAGATAGGCAGTATTTT.